Presented here are 27 T cell receptor beta chains from one specimen sequenced in a study of cytomegalovirus exposure and HLA in healthy donors. PCR used 60 Vbeta primers and 13 Jbeta primers. Generated by immunoSEQ multiplex PCR, the TCRdb table keeps only in-frame clones and is missing some. The sample carries around 31,000 clones, about 86% recorded once. The sample was PBMCs. The receptors stem from a boy aged 10-17 years in good health and CMV-seronegative.

The chain uses TRBV19 and TRBJ1-6; the match to TRBD1 covers 8 bases. CDR1 LNHDA and CDR2 SQIVND come from the germline V gene (reference sequence). Unmatched junction bases numbered 8, after V lost 4 bases and J lost 9 bases. The CDR3 is made up of 15 amino acids. The CDR3 bases are TGTGCCAGTAGTACCCTGGACAGGGAGGGTTCACCCCTCCACTTT. Its translation: CASSTLDREGSPLHF.

The CDR3 reads CASSRQGQETQYF. The DNA for the CDR3 is TGTGCCAGCTCACGGCAGGGGCAAGAGACCCAGTACTTC. This rearrangement joins TRBV18 to TRBJ2-5, with D maybe TRBD1 (6 bases). The V gene's germline CDR1 is KGHSH and CDR2 LQKENI. V gave up 4 bases and J gave up 2 bases, with 8 bases separating them. The CDR3 consists of 13 residues.

V usage is TRBV30 and J usage is TRBJ1-5, with D hard to call. This CDR3 has 14 residues. Germline V gene lookup returns CDR1 GTSNPN and CDR2 SVGIG (reference sequence). V lost 0 bases and J lost 3, with 9 bases in between. For the CDR3, the DNA is TGTGCCTGGAGTGTAGGCGGACTCAATCAGCCCCAGCATTTT. It translates to CAWSVGGLNQPQHF.

J is TRBJ1-2 and V is TRBV2; D perhaps matches TRBD1 (6 bases). In germline, CDR1 is SNHLY, CDR2 FYNNEI. The CDR3 length is 14 residues. Trimming pared 2 bases from V and 4 bases from J, leaving 11 bases between. CDR3 in DNA: TGTGCCAGCAGTGAATTCAACAGGGCCTATGGCTACACCTTC. Translating it yields CASSEFNRAYGYTF.

The chain uses TRBV2 and TRBJ1-5, with TRBD1 as a possible D gene (5 bases). The V gene's germline CDR1 is SNHLY and CDR2 FYNNEI. This CDR3 contains 14 residues. V was cut by 2 bases and J by 6 bases, with 11 bases left in between. The CDR3 DNA follows: TGTGCCAGCAGTGAATCTTCAGGGTTTCAGCCCCAGCATTTT. Protein product: CASSESSGFQPQHF.

This chain uses TRBV2 with TRBJ1-5; D possibly corresponds to TRBD1 (5 bases). V lost 2 bases, J lost 9 bases, and 11 bases lay in between. This CDR3 region has 13 residues. Per germline, CDR1 SNHLY and CDR2 FYNNEI. The CDR3 spells CASSELWGGPQHF. CDR3 coding DNA: TGTGCCAGCAGTGAACTATGGGGCGGGCCCCAGCATTTT.

The chain recombines TRBV28 with TRBJ2-2; 9 bases align to TRBD1. Trimming removed 6 bases from V and 3 bases from J; junction bases left unmatched: 5. This CDR3 region has 15 residues. From germline, CDR1 is MDHEN and CDR2 SYDVKM. The DNA for the CDR3 is TGTGCCAGCAGCGGACAGGGGTATCACACCGGGGAGCTGTTTTTT. Translated: CASSGQGYHTGELFF.

The CDR3: CASSRTSGGVETQYF. In DNA, the CDR3 is TGTGCCAGTAGCCGGACTAGCGGGGGGGTAGAGACCCAGTACTTC. The gene calls are TRBV19 and TRBJ2-5; 15 bases align to TRBD2. Germline V CDR1 and CDR2: LNHDA, SQIVND (reference sequence). This CDR3 has 15 residues. Trimming at V came to 6 bases and at J to 4 bases, leaving 3 bases not matched to a gene.

The table lists this clone with a few counts. The gene calls are TRBV4-2 and TRBJ1-2; D is possibly TRBD1 (6 bases). This CDR3 region has 16 residues. V lost 2 bases and J 4 bases, leaving 17 bases between the germline ends. The germline gives CDR1 LGHNA, CDR2 YNFKEQ. The CDR3 sequence: CASSQLLRTDAYGYTF. The CDR3, as DNA: TGTGCCAGCAGCCAACTCCTCCGGACAGACGCCTATGGCTACACCTTC.

This rearrangement joins TRBV5-4 to TRBJ2-5; TRBD2 agrees at 8 bases. The CDR3 extends over 15 amino acids. Germline V gene lookup returns CDR1 SGHNT and CDR2 YYREEE (reference sequence). V dropped 3 bases and J dropped 7; count of bases not matched to a gene: 11. CDR3 region: CASSSTETSAATQYF. The CDR3 coding sequence is TGTGCCAGCAGCTCCACGGAGACTAGCGCGGCGACCCAGTACTTC. Complete variable domain (other parts from reference TRBV5-4 and TRBJ2-5): ETGVTQSPTHLIKTRGQQVTLRCSSQSGHNTVSWYQQALGQGPQFIFQYYREEENGRGNFPPRFSGLQFPNYSSELNVNALELDDSALYLCASSSTETSAATQYFGPGTRLLVL.

V is TRBV4-1 and J is TRBJ2-7, with D maybe TRBD2 (5 bases). Germline loops: CDR1 MGHRA, CDR2 YSYEKL. V was pared by 3 bases and J by 0 bases, with 12 bases between. The CDR3 has 15 residues. CDR3 in DNA: TGCGCCAGCAGCCACACAACGGGGAGCTCCTACGAGCAGTACTTC. It translates to CASSHTTGSSYEQYF.

This sequence joins TRBV6-1 and TRBJ2-4, with 12 positions matching TRBD1. Germline values: CDR1 MNHNS, CDR2 SASEGT. The CDR3 totals 15 residues. V was clipped by 9 bases and J by 3 bases; unmatched bases: 6. The CDR3 loop is CARRDRGHGKNIQYF. The CDR3 DNA reads TGTGCCAGGAGGGACAGGGGGCATGGCAAAAACATTCAGTACTTC.

This clone was found once. This chain joins TRBV6-5 and TRBJ1-2, with TRBD1 matching 8 bases. CDR1 is MNHEY, CDR2 SVGAGI, per germline. V lost 2 bases to trimming and J lost 3 bases; unmatched junction nucleotides: 8. The CDR3 length is 16 residues. The CDR3 loop is CASSYSPGTGYYGYTF. The CDR3 bases are TGTGCCAGCAGTTACAGTCCCGGGACAGGTTACTATGGCTACACCTTC.

This clone was seen only once. This chain links TRBV4-2 with TRBJ1-3; D is unresolved. The CDR3 is 16 residues long. Deletions cut 0 bases from V and 1 base from J, with 10 bases between. Germline V gene lookup returns CDR1 LGHNA and CDR2 YNFKEQ. The CDR3 bases are TGTGCCAGCAGCCAAGAGGAGGGCTGGTCTGGAAACACCATATATTTT. It codes for CASSQEEGWSGNTIYF.

The gene calls are TRBV5-4 and TRBJ1-2, with D possibly matching TRBD1 (6 bases). Germline V gene data show CDR1 as SGHNT and CDR2 as YYREEE (reference sequence). Deletions cut 0 bases from V and 8 bases from J, with 20 bases between. CDR3 length: 16 amino acids. CDR3 sequence reads: CASSLASGQTPRGYTF. DNA of the CDR3: TGTGCCAGCAGCTTGGCTTCCGGACAGACTCCCAGAGGCTACACCTTC. The full variable domain, completed using reference TRBV5-4 and TRBJ1-2, is ETGVTQSPTHLIKTRGQQVTLRCSSQSGHNTVSWYQQALGQGPQFIFQYYREEENGRGNFPPRFSGLQFPNYSSELNVNALELDDSALYLCASSLASGQTPRGYTFGSGTRLTVV.

This clone came up a few times. The genes are TRBV5-1 and TRBJ2-3; D is possibly TRBD2 (7 bases). This CDR3 has 14 residues. Deletions cut 9 bases from V and 4 bases from J, with 18 bases between. Per germline, CDR1 SGHRS and CDR2 YFSETQ. The CDR3: CATRGRGKSDTQYF. The DNA for the CDR3 is TGCGCCACCCGGGGGCGGGGGAAATCAGATACGCAGTATTTT. Looking up the rest from reference TRBV5-1 and TRBJ2-3 gives the full variable domain: KAGVTQTPRYLIKTRGQQVTLSCSPISGHRSVSWYQQTPGQGLQFLFEYFSETQRNKGNFPGRFSGRQFSNSRSEMNVSTLELGDSALYLCATRGRGKSDTQYFGPGTRLTVL.

This clone has just one count. V and J are TRBV19 and TRBJ2-2, with a tentative D call TRBD2 (5 bases). The CDR3 extends over 13 amino acids. Trimming took off 7 bases at V and 6 bases at J, with 12 bases between the two ends. The germline V gene has CDR1 LNHDA and CDR2 SQIVND (reference sequence). The chain's CDR3 is CASTLSGAGELFF. The DNA for the CDR3 is TGTGCCAGTACCCTGAGCGGTGCCGGGGAGCTGTTTTTT. Using reference TRBV19 and TRBJ2-2 for the parts outside the CDR3, the full variable domain is DGGITQSPKYLFRKEGQNVTLSCEQNLNHDAMYWYRQDPGQGLRLIYYSQIVNDFQKGDIAEGYSVSREKKESFPLTVTSAQKNPTAFYLCASTLSGAGELFFGEGSRLTVL.

CDR3 nucleotide sequence: TGCAGCGGACTAGCGGGGGCCTCCTACGAGCAGTACTTC. Protein sequence: CSGLAGASYEQYF. J is TRBJ2-7 and V is TRBV29-1; 12 bases fit TRBD2. The CDR3 is made up of 13 amino acids. V was pared by 7 bases and J by 0 bases, with 1 base of the junction left unmatched. Germline CDR1 reads SQVTM; CDR2 reads ANQGSEA.

Comments on this clone: Other nucleotide sequences in the sample specify the same CDR3. The V call is TRBV9, the J call TRBJ2-3, with 13 bases matching TRBD2. V gave up 1 base and J gave up 5 bases; unmatched junction bases: 4. This CDR3 contains 16 residues. Germline CDR1 is SGDLS and CDR2 is YYNGEE. The CDR3 DNA sequence: TGTGCCAGCAGCGTAACTAGCGGGGGGGCCAGAGATACGCAGTATTTT. Protein product: CASSVTSGGARDTQYF. Full variable domain (missing parts from reference TRBV9 and TRBJ2-3): DSGVTQTPKHLITATGQRVTLRCSPRSGDLSVYWYQQSLDQGLQFLIQYYNGEERAKGNILERFSAQQFPDLHSELNLSSLELGDSALYFCASSVTSGGARDTQYFGPGTRLTVL.

DNA for the CDR3: TGTGCCAGTAATAAGGGGGATAGAATGGAGACCCAGTACTTC. This gives the protein CASNKGDRMETQYF. The genes are TRBV19 and TRBJ2-5; perhaps TRBD1 as D (6 bases). CDR3 length: 14 residues. Germline assignment: CDR1 LNHDA and CDR2 SQIVND (reference sequence). Trimming cost V 7 bases and J 5 bases, with 17 bases left between them.

The V call is TRBV9, the J call TRBJ2-2; 7 nucleotides match TRBD2. The CDR3 extends over 16 amino acids. V trimming: 1 base; J trimming: 1 base; junction bases outside the gene matches: 4. Germline CDR1 reads SGDLS; CDR2 reads YYNGEE. CDR3: CASSVRGDQNTGELFF. The CDR3 region has the DNA TGTGCCAGCAGCGTACGGGGGGACCAGAACACCGGGGAGCTGTTTTTT.

The V call is TRBV11-2, the J call TRBJ2-1, with TRBD2 matching 9 bases. With 5 bases clipped from V and 4 bases from J, the junction kept 9 bases outside the gene matches. The CDR3 sequence is 16 residues long. Germline V lookup: CDR1 SGHAT, CDR2 FQNNGV. CDR3 sequence: CASSPLRGGTYNEQFF. The CDR3 nucleotides read TGTGCCAGCAGCCCCCTGCGGGGGGGCACGTACAATGAGCAGTTCTTC.

CDR3 in DNA: TGTGCCAGCTCACCGGACAGGGCGGACTATGGCTACACCTTC. Amino acids: CASSPDRADYGYTF. The chain recombines TRBV18 with TRBJ1-2, with 8 bases fitting TRBD1. Germline lookup yields CDR1 KGHSH and CDR2 LQKENI. Germline trimming cut 3 bases from V and 3 bases from J; bases unmatched to any gene: 3. CDR3 size: 14 residues.

The chain couples TRBV9 to TRBJ2-3; 7 bases are shared with TRBD2. The germline V gene has CDR1 SGDLS and CDR2 YYNGEE. Trimming cost V 0 bases and J 0 bases; bases outside gene matches: 13. The CDR3 length is 19 residues. The CDR3 bases are TGTGCCAGCAGCGTAGTTGGGAGGGAAGGGGCCTTAAGCACAGATACGCAGTATTTT. Its protein product is CASSVVGREGALSTDTQYF.

The chain has TRBV4-2 and TRBJ1-4; D is unclear. The CDR3 runs to 19 residues. From germline, CDR1 is LGHNA and CDR2 YNFKEQ. V lost 0 bases and J lost 8, with 25 bases in between. CDR3 DNA sequence: TGTGCCAGCAGCCAAGATGTTTTCATAGGAGGACTTGGAAGGGAAAAACTGTTTTTT. It codes for CASSQDVFIGGLGREKLFF.

The V call is TRBV6-1, the J call TRBJ2-3; D unresolved. Germline V gene lookup returns CDR1 MNHNS and CDR2 SASEGT. CDR3 length equals 12 residues. V lost 3 bases and J lost 6, with 7 bases in between. The chain's CDR3 is CASSDNSDTQYF. The CDR3 DNA reads as TGTGCCAGCAGTGATAACAGTGATACGCAGTATTTT.

V usage is TRBV7-3 and J usage is TRBJ2-1; a weak D match, TRBD1 (5 bases). Germline CDR1 is SGHTA and CDR2 is FQGTGA. Trimming took off 3 bases at V and 4 bases at J, with 13 bases between the two ends. The CDR3 runs to 15 residues. The CDR3 DNA follows: TGTGCCAGCAGCTTTACGGGCCAGGGTTACAATGAGCAGTTCTTC. Translation gives CASSFTGQGYNEQFF.